The 24 T cell receptor beta chains below come from one sample, sequenced in a study of cytomegalovirus exposure and HLA in healthy donors. PCR amplification relied on 60 Vbeta primers (plus 13 Jbeta primers). Profiled with immunoSEQ multiplex PCR; TCRdb holds only in-frame clones, not every one. The top ten hold around 0.2% of the sample, which has around 200,000 clones, over 75% seen once. The specimen sequenced was PBMCs. Every receptor here comes from a girl aged 2 to 10 in good health and CMV-seronegative.

The rearrangement joins TRBV5-6 to TRBJ2-1, with 12 bases that match TRBD2. With 6 bases clipped from V and 7 bases from J, the junction kept 8 bases outside the gene matches. The V gene's germline CDR1 is SGHDT and CDR2 YYEEEE. CDR3 length: 15 amino acids. The CDR3, as DNA: TGTGCCAGCAATTTACTAGCGGGAGGCGGGAATGAGCAGTTCTTC. It codes for CASNLLAGGGNEQFF. Together with reference TRBV5-6 and TRBJ2-1, the CDR3 gives the full variable domain: DAGVTQSPTHLIKTRGQQVTLRCSPKSGHDTVSWYQQALGQGPQFIFQYYEEEERQRGNFPDRFSGHQFPNYSSELNVNALLLGDSALYLCASNLLAGGGNEQFFGPGTRLTVL.

V is TRBV5-1 and J is TRBJ2-3, with TRBD1 identical over 11 bases. The CDR3 totals 16 residues. J lost 5 bases, V lost 2 bases, and 7 bases had no gene match. The germline V gene has CDR1 SGHRS and CDR2 YFSETQ. The DNA for the CDR3 is TGCGCCAGCAGCTTTTCAGGACAGGGGGCAGGAGATACGCAGTATTTT. It translates to CASSFSGQGAGDTQYF.

Regarding this clone: The junction and the germline gene differ at one end; a read error may be behind it. The chain uses TRBV7-9 and TRBJ2-5, with D perhaps matching TRBD1 (8 bases). The CDR3 spans 15 residues. Germline CDR1 SEHNR, CDR2 FQNEAQ (reference sequence). CDR3 amino acids: CSSSPKTGGGETQYF. For the CDR3, the DNA is TGTTCCAGCAGCCCTAAAACAGGGGGGGGCGAGACCCAGTACTTC.

This clone has only a few counts. A read error may produce the germline difference seen at one junction end. The chain has TRBV7-6 and TRBJ2-7, with D possibly TRBD1 on 5 matching bases. Germline CDR1 reads SGHVS; CDR2 reads FNYEAQ. The CDR3 totals 13 residues. CDR3 in amino acids: CASSFQGLVRLSF. CDR3 sequence (DNA): TGTGCCAGCAGCTTTCAGGGTTTGGTGAGGTTGAGCTTC.

The V and J genes are TRBV19 and TRBJ1-1, with TRBD1 matching over 11 bases. V lost 4 bases and J lost 6; bases outside the gene matches: 4. Germline V gives CDR1 LNHDA, CDR2 SQIVND (reference sequence). The CDR3 loop spans 14 amino acids. CDR3 DNA sequence: TGTGCCAGTAGTACCGGGACAGGGGGGCCTGAAGCTTTCTTT. Protein product: CASSTGTGGPEAFF.

The chain uses TRBV10-3 and TRBJ1-5, with a weak D call TRBD1 (5 bases). CDR1 and CDR2 from the germline V gene are ENHRY and SYGVKD. V was trimmed by 0 bases and J by 6 bases, leaving 9 bases between them. The CDR3 is made up of 14 amino acids. The CDR3 region is CAISESTAGQPQHF. In DNA form, the CDR3 reads TGTGCCATCAGTGAGTCGACAGCTGGTCAGCCCCAGCATTTT.

The chain uses TRBV18 and TRBJ2-7; D is perhaps TRBD2 (6 bases). V lost 4 bases, J lost 5 bases, and 6 bases lay in between. This CDR3 spans 11 amino acids. Germline assignment: CDR1 KGHSH and CDR2 LQKENI. The CDR3 DNA reads TGTGCCAGCTCACGGGGGGACGAGCAGTACTTC. Translated, it gives CASSRGDEQYF.

The genes are TRBV19 and TRBJ2-6; D perhaps matches TRBD1 (6 bases). The CDR3 sequence is 14 residues long. V lost 4 bases, J lost 2 bases, and 6 bases lay in between. Per germline, CDR1 LNHDA and CDR2 SQIVND (reference sequence). The CDR3 sequence: CASSRQAGANVLTF. The CDR3 DNA reads as TGTGCCAGTAGTAGACAGGCTGGGGCCAACGTCCTGACTTTC.

V is TRBV5-8 and J is TRBJ1-5, with a tentative D call TRBD1 (5 bases). The germline gives CDR1 SGHTS, CDR2 YDEGEE. The V and J ends lost 1 base and 4 bases respectively, with 9 bases between them. CDR3 length equals 14 residues. In nucleotides, the CDR3 is TGTGCCAGCAGCTTGCGGCAGGGTAATCAGCCCCAGCATTTT. Residues: CASSLRQGNQPQHF.

The chain recombines TRBV10-3 with TRBJ1-5; 7 bases line up with TRBD1. The germline V gene encodes CDR1 ENHRY and CDR2 SYGVKD. J lost 5 bases, V lost 4 bases, and 8 bases had no gene match. The CDR3 has 15 amino acids. Here the CDR3 DNA reads TGTGCCATCAGTGTAGGCCTAACAGGGGATCAGCCCCAGCATTTT. This codes for CAISVGLTGDQPQHF.

The V and J genes are TRBV5-6 and TRBJ1-3; D is undetermined. The V end lost 1 base, the J end lost 0 bases, and 5 bases lay between the germline ends. The CDR3 has 14 amino acids. The germline CDR1 and CDR2 sequences are SGHDT and YYEEEE. DNA of the CDR3: TGTGCCAGCAGCTTGAAGAGCTCTGGAAACACCATATATTTT. This translates into CASSLKSSGNTIYF.

This rearrangement joins TRBV6-1 to TRBJ1-1, with D tentatively TRBD1 (5 bases). Trimming took off 6 bases at V and 7 bases at J, with 15 bases between the two ends. This CDR3 spans 13 amino acids. The germline CDR1 and CDR2 sequences are MNHNS and SASEGT. The CDR3 DNA is TGTGCCAGCAGGCTCATACAGGAGGGTGAAGCTTTCTTT. It is translated as CASRLIQEGEAFF.

The V call is TRBV6-5, the J call TRBJ2-7, with D possibly matching TRBD2 (5 bases). This CDR3 region has 13 residues. Germline V CDR1 and CDR2: MNHEY, SVGAGI. The V and J ends lost 3 bases and 3 bases respectively, with 9 bases between them. In nucleotides, the CDR3 is TGTGCCAGCAGTTATACTAGTGACTACGAGCAGTACTTC. Protein product: CASSYTSDYEQYF.

J is TRBJ2-1 and V is TRBV4-2; 7 bases map to TRBD2. V lost 2 bases to trimming and J lost 5 bases; unmatched junction nucleotides: 6. The CDR3 consists of 15 residues. Germline CDR1 and CDR2: LGHNA and YNFKEQ. The CDR3 reads CASSQNGLVDNEQFF. Written as DNA, the CDR3 is TGTGCCAGCAGCCAAAACGGACTAGTGGACAATGAGCAGTTCTTC.

This sequence joins TRBV30 and TRBJ2-7; TRBD1 matches 9 bases. In germline, CDR1 is GTSNPN, CDR2 SVGIG (reference sequence). The CDR3 is 13 amino acids. V shed 3 bases, J shed 5 bases, and the junction held 5 bases outside the gene matches. The CDR3 protein is CAWSAGTGNEQYF. The CDR3 nucleotides are TGTGCCTGGAGCGCCGGGACAGGGAACGAGCAGTACTTC.

This clone was recorded only once. The chain recombines TRBV11-3 with TRBJ2-5; TRBD1 might be the D (6 bases). The CDR3 runs to 13 residues. With 5 bases removed from V and 3 bases from J, the gap between germline ends came to 10 bases. The V gene's germline CDR1 is SGHNT and CDR2 YENEEA. DNA of the CDR3: TGTGCCAGCAGCCCACCAGGGGAAGAGACCCAGTACTTC. Protein sequence: CASSPPGEETQYF.

The CDR3 region is CAIGQGSTDTQYF. The CDR3, as DNA: TGTGCCATCGGGCAGGGTAGCACAGATACGCAGTATTTT. The V gene is TRBV10-3, the J gene TRBJ2-3, with a tentative D call TRBD1 (5 bases). CDR1 and CDR2 from the germline V gene are ENHRY and SYGVKD. The CDR3 runs 13 residues. Trimming cost V 8 bases and J 0 bases, with 9 bases left between them.

The J gene is TRBJ1-5, the V gene TRBV11-3, with 7 bases aligning to TRBD1. Germline assignment: CDR1 SGHNT and CDR2 YENEEA. The CDR3 spans 15 residues. The trim removed 2 bases at V and 7 bases at J, leaving 8 bases unmatched. In DNA, the CDR3 is TGTGCCAGCAGCTTACCCCGGGACAGCTGCCAGCCCCAGCATTTT. Translated, it gives CASSLPRDSCQPQHF. Combining the CDR3 with reference TRBV11-3 and TRBJ1-5 gives the whole variable domain EAGVVQSPRYKIIEKKQPVAFWCNPISGHNTLYWYLQNLGQGPELLIRYENEEAVDDSQLPKDRFSAERLKGVDSTLKIQPAELGDSAVYLCASSLPRDSCQPQHFGDGTRLSIL.

This clone showed up just once. The genes are TRBV10-3 and TRBJ2-7, with D maybe TRBD1 (7 bases). V lost 5 bases, J lost 1 base, and 15 bases lay in between. Germline values: CDR1 ENHRY, CDR2 SYGVKD. CDR3 length equals 15 residues. The CDR3 DNA sequence: TGTGCCATCAGTCTCTCGCGGGACAGATCCTACGAGCAGTACTTC. This gives the protein CAISLSRDRSYEQYF.

V is TRBV5-1 and J is TRBJ2-3; tentatively, D is TRBD1 (6 bases). CDR1 is SGHRS, CDR2 YFSETQ, per germline. With 5 bases removed from V and 5 bases from J, the gap between germline ends came to 12 bases. The length of the CDR3 is 13 residues. The CDR3 reads CASRGGDVDTQYF. The CDR3 DNA follows: TGCGCCAGCAGAGGGGGAGACGTAGATACGCAGTATTTT.

CDR3 sequence: CSARVGAEYF. Here the CDR3 DNA reads TGCAGTGCAAGGGTGGGGGCAGAGTACTTC. V gene TRBV20-1 combines with J gene TRBJ2-7; D perhaps matches TRBD1 (6 bases). This CDR3 is 10 amino acids long. The V gene lost 6 bases and the J gene lost 11 bases, with 14 bases spanning the gap. Germline assignment: CDR1 DFQATT and CDR2 SNEGSKA (reference sequence).

This clone was picked up one time. The rearrangement joins TRBV10-3 to TRBJ1-2; weak D call: TRBD1 (5 bases). This CDR3 comprises 13 residues. Germline V gives CDR1 ENHRY, CDR2 SYGVKD. V lost 5 bases to trimming and J lost 7 bases, with 14 bases between them. This CDR3 reads CAISRWGGTGYTF. Written as DNA, the CDR3 is TGTGCCATCAGTCGGTGGGGCGGTACTGGCTACACCTTC.

CDR3 region: CASSYSGTWGRDGYTF. Written as DNA, the CDR3 is TGTGCCAGCAGTTACTCGGGGACATGGGGCCGAGATGGCTACACCTTC. This chain joins TRBV6-5 and TRBJ1-2, with a weak D call TRBD1 (6 bases). Germline V gives CDR1 MNHEY, CDR2 SVGAGI. The CDR3 consists of 16 residues. The germline V and J ends were trimmed by 0 bases and 6 bases, with 17 bases remaining between them.

This clone was found a few times. J is TRBJ2-3 and V is TRBV20-1, with D unclear. V lost 4 bases and J 5 bases, leaving 7 bases between the germline ends. The germline gives CDR1 DFQATT, CDR2 SNEGSKA (reference sequence). The CDR3 covers 11 residues. The CDR3 reads CSATPKDTQYF. DNA of the CDR3: TGCAGTGCTACCCCCAAAGATACGCAGTATTTT.